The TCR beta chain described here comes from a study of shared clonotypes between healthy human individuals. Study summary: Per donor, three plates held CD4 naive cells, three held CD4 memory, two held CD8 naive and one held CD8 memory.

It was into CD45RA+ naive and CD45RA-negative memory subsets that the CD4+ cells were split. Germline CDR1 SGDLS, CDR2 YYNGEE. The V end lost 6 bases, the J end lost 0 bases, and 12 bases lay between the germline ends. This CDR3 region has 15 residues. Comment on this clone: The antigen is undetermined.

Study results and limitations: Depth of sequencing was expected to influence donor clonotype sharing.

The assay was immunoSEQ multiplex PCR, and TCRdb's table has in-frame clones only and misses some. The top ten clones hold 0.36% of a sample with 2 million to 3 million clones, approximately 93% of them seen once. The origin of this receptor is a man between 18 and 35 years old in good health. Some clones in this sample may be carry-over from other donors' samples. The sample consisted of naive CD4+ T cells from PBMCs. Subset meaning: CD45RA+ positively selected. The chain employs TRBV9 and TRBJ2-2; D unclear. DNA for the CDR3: TGTGCCAGCACCCGGCAGGCCACGAACACCGGGGAGCTGTTTTTT. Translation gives CASTRQATNTGELFF.